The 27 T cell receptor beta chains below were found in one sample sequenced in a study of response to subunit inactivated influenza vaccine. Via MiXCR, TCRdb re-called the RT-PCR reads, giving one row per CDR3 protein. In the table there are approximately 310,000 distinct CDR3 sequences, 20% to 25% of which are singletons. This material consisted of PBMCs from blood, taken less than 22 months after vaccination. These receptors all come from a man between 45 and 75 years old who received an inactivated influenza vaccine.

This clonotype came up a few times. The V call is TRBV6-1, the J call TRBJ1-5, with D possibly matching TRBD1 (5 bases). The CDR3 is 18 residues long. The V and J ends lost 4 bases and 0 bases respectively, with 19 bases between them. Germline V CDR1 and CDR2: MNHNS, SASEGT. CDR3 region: CASSGLWRGDYSNQPQHF. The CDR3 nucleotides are TGTGCCAGCAGTGGATTATGGCGGGGCGATTATAGCAATCAGCCCCAGCATTTT.

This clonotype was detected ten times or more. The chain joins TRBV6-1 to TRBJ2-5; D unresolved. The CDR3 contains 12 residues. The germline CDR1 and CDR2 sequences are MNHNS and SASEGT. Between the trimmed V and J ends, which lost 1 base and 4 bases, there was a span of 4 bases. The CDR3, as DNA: TGTGCCAGCAGTGAAGTAGGAGAGACCCAGTACTTC. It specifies CASSEVGETQYF.

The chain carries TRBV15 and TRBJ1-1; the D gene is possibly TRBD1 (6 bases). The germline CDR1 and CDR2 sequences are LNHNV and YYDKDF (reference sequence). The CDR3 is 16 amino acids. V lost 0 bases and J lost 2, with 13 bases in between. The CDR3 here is CATSRDWQGLNTEAFF. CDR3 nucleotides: TGTGCCACCAGCAGAGATTGGCAGGGGCTTAACACTGAAGCTTTCTTT.

The CDR3 DNA sequence: TGTGCCAGCAGTGAATATAAGGGGGCGCCGAACAATGAGCAGTTCTTC. Translation: CASSEYKGAPNNEQFF. The chain employs TRBV25-1 and TRBJ2-1, with TRBD1 identical over 7 bases. The CDR3 loop spans 16 amino acids. CDR1 is MGHDK, CDR2 SYGVNS, per germline. Unmatched junction bases numbered 7, after V lost 0 bases and J lost 5 bases.

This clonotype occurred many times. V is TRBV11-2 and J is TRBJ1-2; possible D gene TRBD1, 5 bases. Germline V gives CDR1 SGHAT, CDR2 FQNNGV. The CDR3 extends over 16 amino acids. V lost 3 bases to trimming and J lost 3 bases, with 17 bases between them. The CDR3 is CASSLTPGGSDYGYTF. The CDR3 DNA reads TGTGCCAGCAGCTTGACCCCTGGGGGGAGCGACTATGGCTACACCTTC.

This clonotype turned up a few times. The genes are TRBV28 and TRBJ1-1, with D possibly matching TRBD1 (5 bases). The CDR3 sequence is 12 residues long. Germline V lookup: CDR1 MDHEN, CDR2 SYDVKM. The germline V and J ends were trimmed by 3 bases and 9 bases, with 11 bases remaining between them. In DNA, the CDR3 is TGTGCCAGCAGTTTCCCGACAGACCAAGCTTTCTTT. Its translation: CASSFPTDQAFF.

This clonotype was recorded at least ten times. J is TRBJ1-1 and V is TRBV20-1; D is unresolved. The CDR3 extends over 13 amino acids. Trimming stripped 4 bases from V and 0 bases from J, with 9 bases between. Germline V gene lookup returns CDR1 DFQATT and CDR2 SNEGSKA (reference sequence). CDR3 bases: TGCAGTGCTAAGCGGGAGGTGAACACTGAAGCTTTCTTT. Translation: CSAKREVNTEAFF.

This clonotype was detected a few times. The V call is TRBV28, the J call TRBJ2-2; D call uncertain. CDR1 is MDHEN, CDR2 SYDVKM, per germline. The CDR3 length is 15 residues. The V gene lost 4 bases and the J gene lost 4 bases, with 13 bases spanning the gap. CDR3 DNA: TGTGCCAGCAGTTCCCTGCCCACCAGCACCGGGGAGCTGTTTTTT. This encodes CASSSLPTSTGELFF.

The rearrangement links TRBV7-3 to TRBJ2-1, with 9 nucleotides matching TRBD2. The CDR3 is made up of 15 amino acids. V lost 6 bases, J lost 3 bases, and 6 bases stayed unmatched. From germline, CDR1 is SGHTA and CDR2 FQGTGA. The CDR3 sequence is CASRRLAESYNEQFF. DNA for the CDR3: TGTGCCAGCAGAAGACTAGCGGAAAGCTACAATGAGCAGTTCTTC. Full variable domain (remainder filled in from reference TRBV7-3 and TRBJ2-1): GAGVSQTPSNKVTEKGKYVELRCDPISGHTALYWYRQSLGQGPEFLIYFQGTGAADDSGLPNDRFFAVRPEGSVSTLKIQRTERGDSAVYLCASRRLAESYNEQFFGPGTRLTVL.

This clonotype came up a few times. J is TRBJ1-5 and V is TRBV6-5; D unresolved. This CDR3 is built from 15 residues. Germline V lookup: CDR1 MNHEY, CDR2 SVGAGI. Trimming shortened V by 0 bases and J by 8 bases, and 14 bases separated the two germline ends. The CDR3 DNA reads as TGTGCCAGCAGTTACTCGATTGGTTCCCCAGAGCCCCAGCATTTT. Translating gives CASSYSIGSPEPQHF.

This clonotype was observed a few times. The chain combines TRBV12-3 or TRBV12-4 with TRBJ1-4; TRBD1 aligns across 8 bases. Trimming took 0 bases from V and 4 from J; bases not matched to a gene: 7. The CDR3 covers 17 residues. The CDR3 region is CASSLAGRGPVNEKLFF. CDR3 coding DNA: TGTGCCAGCAGTTTAGCAGGCAGGGGGCCCGTTAATGAAAAACTGTTTTTT.

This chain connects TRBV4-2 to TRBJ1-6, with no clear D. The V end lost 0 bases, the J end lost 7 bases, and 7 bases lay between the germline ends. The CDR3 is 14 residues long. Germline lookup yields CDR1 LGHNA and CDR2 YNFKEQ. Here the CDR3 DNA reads TGTGCCAGCAGCCAAGAAAAGGGAAATTCACCCCTCCACTTT. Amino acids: CASSQEKGNSPLHF.

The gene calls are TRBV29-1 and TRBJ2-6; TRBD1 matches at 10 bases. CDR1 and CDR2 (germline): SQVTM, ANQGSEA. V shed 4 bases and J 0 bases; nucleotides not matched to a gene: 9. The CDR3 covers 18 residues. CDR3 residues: CSVGFPGQGSSGANVLTF. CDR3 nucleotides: TGCAGCGTTGGGTTTCCGGGACAGGGGAGCTCTGGGGCCAACGTCCTGACTTTC.

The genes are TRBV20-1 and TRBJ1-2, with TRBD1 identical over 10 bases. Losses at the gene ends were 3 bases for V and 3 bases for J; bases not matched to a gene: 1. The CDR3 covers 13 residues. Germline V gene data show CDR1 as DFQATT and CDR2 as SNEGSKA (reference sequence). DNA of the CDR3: TGCAGTGCTAGGGGACAGGGGTACTATGGCTACACCTTC. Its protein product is CSARGQGYYGYTF.

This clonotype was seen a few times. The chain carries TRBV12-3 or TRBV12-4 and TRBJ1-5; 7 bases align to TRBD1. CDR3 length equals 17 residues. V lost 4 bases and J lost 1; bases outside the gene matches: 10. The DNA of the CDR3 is TGTGCCAGCAGTTCCCGTCGGTTGGGACAGAGCAATCAGCCCCAGCATTTT. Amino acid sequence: CASSSRRLGQSNQPQHF.

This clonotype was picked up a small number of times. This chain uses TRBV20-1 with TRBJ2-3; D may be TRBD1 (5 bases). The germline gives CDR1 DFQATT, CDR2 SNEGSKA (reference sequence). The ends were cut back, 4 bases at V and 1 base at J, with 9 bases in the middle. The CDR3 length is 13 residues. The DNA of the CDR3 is TGCAGTGCTACACGACAGCGCACAGATACGCAGTATTTT. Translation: CSATRQRTDTQYF.

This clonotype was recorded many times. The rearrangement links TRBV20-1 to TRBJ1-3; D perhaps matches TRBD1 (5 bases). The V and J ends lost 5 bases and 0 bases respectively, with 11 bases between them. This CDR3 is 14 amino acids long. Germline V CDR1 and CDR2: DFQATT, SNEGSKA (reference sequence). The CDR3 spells CSAGRDRSGNTIYF. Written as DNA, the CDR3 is TGCAGTGCTGGGAGGGACCGCTCTGGAAACACCATATATTTT.

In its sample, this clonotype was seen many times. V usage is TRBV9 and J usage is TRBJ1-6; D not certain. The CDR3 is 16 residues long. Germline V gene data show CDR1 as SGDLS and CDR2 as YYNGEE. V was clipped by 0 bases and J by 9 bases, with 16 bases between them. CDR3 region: CASSVAPRMKSSPLHF. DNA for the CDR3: TGTGCCAGCAGCGTAGCCCCCCGGATGAAGAGTTCACCCCTCCACTTT.

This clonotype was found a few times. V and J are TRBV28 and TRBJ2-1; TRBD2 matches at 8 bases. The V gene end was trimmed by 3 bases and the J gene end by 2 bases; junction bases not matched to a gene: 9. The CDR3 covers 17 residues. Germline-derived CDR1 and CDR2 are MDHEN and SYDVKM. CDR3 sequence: CASSLGYGGLAYNEQFF. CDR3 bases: TGTGCCAGCAGTTTGGGGTACGGGGGACTAGCCTACAATGAGCAGTTCTTC.

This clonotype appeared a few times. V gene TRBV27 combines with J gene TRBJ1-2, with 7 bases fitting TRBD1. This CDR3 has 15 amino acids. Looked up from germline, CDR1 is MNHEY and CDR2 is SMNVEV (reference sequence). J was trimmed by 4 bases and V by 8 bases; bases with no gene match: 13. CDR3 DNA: TGTGCCAGCGGCTACTCGACAGGGTTGGGCTATGGCTACACCTTC. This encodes CASGYSTGLGYGYTF.

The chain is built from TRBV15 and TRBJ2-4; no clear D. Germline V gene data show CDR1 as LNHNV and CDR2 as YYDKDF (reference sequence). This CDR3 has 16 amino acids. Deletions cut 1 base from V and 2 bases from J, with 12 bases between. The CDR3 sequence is CATSRVGSNPKNIQYF. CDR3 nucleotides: TGTGCCACCAGCAGAGTGGGTTCGAATCCCAAAAACATTCAGTACTTC. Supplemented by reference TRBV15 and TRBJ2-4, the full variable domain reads DAMVIQNPRYQVTQFGKPVTLSCSQTLNHNVMYWYQQKSSQAPKLLFHYYDKDFNNEADTPDNFQSRRPNTSFCFLDIRSPGLGDTAMYLCATSRVGSNPKNIQYFGAGTRLSVL.

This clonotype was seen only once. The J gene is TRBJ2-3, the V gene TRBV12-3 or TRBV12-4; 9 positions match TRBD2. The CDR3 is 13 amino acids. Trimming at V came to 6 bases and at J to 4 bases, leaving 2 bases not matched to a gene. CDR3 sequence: CASRAGGPDTQYF. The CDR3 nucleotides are TGTGCCAGCAGGGCGGGGGGGCCAGATACGCAGTATTTT.

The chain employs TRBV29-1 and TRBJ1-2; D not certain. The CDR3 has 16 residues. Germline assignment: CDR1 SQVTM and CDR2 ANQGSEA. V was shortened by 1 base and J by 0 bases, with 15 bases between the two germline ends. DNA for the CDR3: TGCAGCGTTGAAGTGGTAGTGGGGTTTACTAACTATGGCTACACCTTC. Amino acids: CSVEVVVGFTNYGYTF.

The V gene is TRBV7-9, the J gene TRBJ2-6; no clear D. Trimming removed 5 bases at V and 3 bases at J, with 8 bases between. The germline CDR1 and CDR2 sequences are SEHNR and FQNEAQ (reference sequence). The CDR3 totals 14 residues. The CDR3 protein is CASSADFGANVLTF. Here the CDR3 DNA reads TGTGCCAGCAGCGCCGACTTTGGGGCCAACGTCCTGACTTTC.

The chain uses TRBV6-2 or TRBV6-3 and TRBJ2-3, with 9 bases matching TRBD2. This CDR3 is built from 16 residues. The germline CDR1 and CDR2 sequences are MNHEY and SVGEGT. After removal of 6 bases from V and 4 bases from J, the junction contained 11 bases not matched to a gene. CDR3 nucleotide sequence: TGTGCCAGCAGCTACGATCCGGGACTAGCATCAGATACGCAGTATTTT. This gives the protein CASSYDPGLASDTQYF.

The CDR3 loop reads CASRLAVIPRQADSNQPQHF. CDR3 DNA sequence: TGTGCAAGTCGCTTAGCGGTGATTCCAAGGCAGGCAGATAGCAATCAGCCCCAGCATTTT. This chain joins TRBV12-2 and TRBJ1-5. TRBV12-2 is marked as a pseudogene. The CDR3 length is 20 residues.

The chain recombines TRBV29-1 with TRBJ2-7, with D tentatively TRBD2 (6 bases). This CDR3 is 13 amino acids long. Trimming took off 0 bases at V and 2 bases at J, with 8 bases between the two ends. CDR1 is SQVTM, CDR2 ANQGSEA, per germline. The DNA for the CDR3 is TGCAGCGTTGAAGAGCGGACTACCTACGAGCAGTACTTC. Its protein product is CSVEERTTYEQYF.